This TCR beta chain originates from a study of T-cell reconstitution after alpha-beta-depleted transplantation in children. Using unique molecular identifiers, the investigators prepared the TCRbeta library. TCRdb redid the calling of the PCR reads with MiXCR, one entry per CDR3 protein. This repertoire shows around 600,000 distinct CDR3 sequences, 23% found once; its top ten account for around an eighth. This clonotype was sampled from a boy younger than two who had a stem cell transplant for acute myeloid leukemia, so the T cells may come from the graft donor. The sample was PBMCs, mostly from graft donor cells, taken 360 days after TCRalphabeta/CD19-depleted stem cell transplant.

CDR3 protein: CSARSLGGGHNEQFF. The CDR3 DNA sequence: TGCAGTGCCCGCAGCTTAGGGGGGGGACACAATGAGCAGTTCTTC. The gene calls are TRBV20-1 and TRBJ2-1, with D possibly matching TRBD2 (7 bases). The CDR3 extends over 15 amino acids. The V and J ends lost 6 bases and 5 bases respectively, with 20 bases between them. CDR1 DFQATT and CDR2 SNEGSKA come from the germline V gene (reference sequence).